The 22 T cell receptor beta chains below all came from one sample that was sequenced in a study of long-term antiretroviral therapy in people with HIV. Samples were assayed with immunoSEQ v3.0 at survey level. The repertoire was sequenced with immunoSEQ multiplex PCR; TCRdb's copy has only in-frame clones and lacks some. The sample records 30,000 or so clones, roughly 74% being singletons. Specimen: unsorted PBMCs, collected 3 years after starting antiretroviral therapy. Receptor source: a man between 45 and 60 years old with HIV.

In its sample, this clone was seen a few times. An end of the junction differs from the germline gene, which may be a read error. The chain uses TRBV7-7 and TRBJ2-5; weak D call: TRBD2 (7 bases). CDR3 size: 14 residues. Germline CDR1 SSHAT, CDR2 FNYEAQ (reference sequence). The CDR3 protein is CASSLGGPRETQYF. The CDR3 DNA reads TGTGCTAGCAGCTTGGGGGGGCCGCGGGAGACCCAGTACTTC.

The genes are TRBV5-1 and TRBJ2-5; D assignment may be TRBD1 or TRBD2 (6 bases each). Germline V gene sequence: CDR1 SGHRS, CDR2 YFSETQ. The CDR3 is 14 residues long. Trimming pared 2 bases from V and 1 base from J, leaving 9 bases between. The CDR3 region is CASSFGGPQETQYF. CDR3 DNA: TGCGCCAGCAGCTTCGGGGGCCCCCAAGAGACCCAGTACTTC.

This clone came up a few times. The CDR3 nucleotides are TGCGCCAGCAGCAGACCCTCCGGGCGGAATACGCAGTATTTT. It specifies CASSRPSGRNTQYF. The genes are TRBV5-1 and TRBJ2-3; D remains ambiguous. Germline V gives CDR1 SGHRS, CDR2 YFSETQ. Trimming shortened V by 4 bases and J by 7 bases, and 16 bases separated the two germline ends. There are 14 residues in the CDR3.

The CDR3 sequence is CASSDRGGTDTQYF. The CDR3 DNA follows: TGTGCCAGTAGCGACAGGGGGGGCACAGATACGCAGTATTTT. This chain links TRBV19 with TRBJ2-3; 9 bases match TRBD1. The germline V gene encodes CDR1 LNHDA and CDR2 SQIVND (reference sequence). The CDR3 covers 14 residues. Unmatched junction bases numbered 2, after V lost 6 bases and J lost 1 base.

The chain employs TRBV9 and TRBJ2-2; D is unclear. Per germline, CDR1 SGDLS and CDR2 YYNGEE. Between the trimmed V and J ends, which lost 4 bases and 4 bases, there was a span of 23 bases. The CDR3 has 18 residues. For the CDR3, the DNA is TGTGCCAGCAGCCCTCCATACGAGGCAGAGTTGCGCACCGGGGAGCTGTTTTTT. It specifies CASSPPYEAELRTGELFF. The whole variable domain, remainder taken from reference TRBV9 and TRBJ2-2, is DSGVTQTPKHLITATGQRVTLRCSPRSGDLSVYWYQQSLDQGLQFLIQYYNGEERAKGNILERFSAQQFPDLHSELNLSSLELGDSALYFCASSPPYEAELRTGELFFGEGSRLTVL.

J is TRBJ2-1 and V is TRBV18; no clear D gene. Trimming removed 0 bases from V and 1 base from J, with 4 bases in between. The CDR3 spans 14 residues. Germline V lookup: CDR1 KGHSH, CDR2 LQKENI. Here the CDR3 reads CASSPPGSYNEQFF. In nucleotides, the CDR3 is TGTGCCAGCTCACCACCAGGATCCTACAATGAGCAGTTCTTC. Full variable domain (rest looked up from reference TRBV18 and TRBJ2-1): NAGVMQNPRHLVRRRGQEARLRCSPMKGHSHVYWYRQLPEEGLKFMVYLQKENIIDESGMPKERFSAEFPKEGPSILRIQQVVRGDSAAYFCASSPPGSYNEQFFGPGTRLTVL.

The rearrangement joins TRBV4-3 to TRBJ1-4, with D uncertain. The CDR3 is made up of 15 amino acids. V lost 0 bases and J 5 bases, leaving 10 bases between the germline ends. The germline V gene encodes CDR1 LGHNA and CDR2 YSLEER. Written as DNA, the CDR3 is TGCGCCAGCAGCCAAGAAGGCTTTTTCAATGAAAAACTGTTTTTT. Translation gives CASSQEGFFNEKLFF.

This chain connects TRBV27 to TRBJ2-1; 8 bases agree with TRBD1. V trimming: 2 bases; J trimming: 6 bases; junction bases outside the gene matches: 6. Germline CDR1 MNHEY, CDR2 SMNVEV (reference sequence). This CDR3 contains 15 residues. The CDR3 region has the DNA TGTGCCAGCAGTTTAACAGGGGGTCTAAGCAATGAGCAGTTCTTC. This translates into CASSLTGGLSNEQFF.

This clone was picked up a small number of times. The chain has TRBV2 and TRBJ1-2, with TRBD1 identical over 7 bases. This CDR3 spans 15 amino acids. V gave up 8 bases and J gave up 3 bases; unmatched junction bases: 12. Per germline, CDR1 SNHLY and CDR2 FYNNEI. CDR3 in amino acids: CASSPQGLPYYGYTF. The DNA for the CDR3 is TGTGCCAGCTCCCCACAGGGGTTGCCCTACTATGGCTACACCTTC.

A note on this clone: Because it lacks the conserved phenylalanine or tryptophan at the end, this CDR3 is likely a read error. It is unclear where the CDR3 begins or ends on the DNA, so no DNA is shown, and the CDR3 is as TCRdb lists it. The chain couples TRBV4-3 to TRBJ2-3. The CDR3 spans 9 amino acids, including both terminal residues. Germline V gene lookup returns CDR1 LGHNA and CDR2 YSLEER. CDR3: CASSRDGNG.

The J gene is TRBJ2-4, the V gene TRBV7-9, with a possible D match to TRBD1 (6 bases). The V end was cut by 5 bases, the J end by 8 bases, with 19 bases between. Per the germline V gene, CDR1 is SEHNR and CDR2 is FQNEAQ (reference sequence). The CDR3 covers 15 residues. Written as DNA, the CDR3 is TGTGCCAGCAGCGCTAGGACAGCGTTTGGGTACATTCAGTACTTC. Protein sequence: CASSARTAFGYIQYF. The whole variable domain, filled in from reference TRBV7-9 and TRBJ2-4, reads DTGVSQNPRHKITKRGQNVTFRCDPISEHNRLYWYRQTLGQGPEFLTYFQNEAQLEKSRLLSDRFSAERPKGSFSTLEIQRTEQGDSAMYLCASSARTAFGYIQYFGAGTRLSVL.

This chain links TRBV5-4 with TRBJ2-2; 7 bases line up with TRBD2. This CDR3 has 15 residues. Per the germline V gene, CDR1 is SGHNT and CDR2 is YYREEE (reference sequence). V lost 4 bases to trimming and J lost 3 bases; unmatched junction nucleotides: 6. The CDR3 region has the DNA TGTGCCAGCAGCAAGTCGGGGGGTGACACCGGGGAGCTGTTTTTT. As protein: CASSKSGGDTGELFF.

The rearrangement joins TRBV4-2 to TRBJ2-4, with 8 positions matching TRBD1. J was trimmed by 7 bases and V by 2 bases; bases with no gene match: 7. Germline V CDR1 and CDR2: LGHNA, YNFKEQ. This CDR3 has 15 residues. Written as DNA, the CDR3 is TGTGCCAGCAGCCAACCCAGGACAGGGATCAACATTCAGTACTTC. Translated: CASSQPRTGINIQYF.

The CDR3 bases are TGTGCCAGCAGCCCAACAGGGGCTAGTACTAATGAAAAACTGTTTTTT. It encodes CASSPTGASTNEKLFF. The chain carries TRBV5-4 and TRBJ1-4; 7 positions match TRBD1. J was trimmed by 2 bases and V by 4 bases; bases with no gene match: 8. Germline CDR1 SGHNT, CDR2 YYREEE (reference sequence). The CDR3 consists of 16 residues.

The J gene is TRBJ1-6, the V gene TRBV4-2, with D unclear. The V and J ends lost 1 base and 7 bases respectively, with 11 bases between them. CDR1 LGHNA and CDR2 YNFKEQ come from the germline V gene. This CDR3 has 15 amino acids. CDR3 DNA: TGTGCCAGCAGCCAAGCGTACGGGGAGAATTCACCCCTCCACTTT. This encodes CASSQAYGENSPLHF.

The CDR3 sequence: CASSLGRNTEAFF. The CDR3 coding sequence is TGTGCCAGCAGCTTGGGCAGGAACACTGAAGCTTTCTTT. The chain combines TRBV7-3 with TRBJ1-1, with D uncertain. V was cut by 3 bases and J by 1 base, with 6 bases left in between. CDR1 and CDR2 (germline): SGHTA, FQGTGA. CDR3 length: 13 residues.

CDR3 in DNA: TGCGCCAGCAGCTTAGGACTAGCGGGTGTATCCTACGAGCAGTACTTC. Its protein is CASSLGLAGVSYEQYF. The V and J genes are TRBV5-1 and TRBJ2-7, with 11 positions matching TRBD2. J gave up 1 base and V 2 bases, and 5 bases lay outside the gene matches. The CDR3 runs to 16 residues. Germline V lookup: CDR1 SGHRS, CDR2 YFSETQ.

This chain connects TRBV7-2 to TRBJ1-1; D gene ambiguous. The V gene's germline CDR1 is SGHTA and CDR2 FQGNSA. The CDR3 has 14 residues. V dropped 2 bases and J dropped 0 bases, with 7 bases sitting between them. CDR3 coding DNA: TGTGCCAGCAGCTTAAGGGCAGTGAACACTGAAGCTTTCTTT. This codes for CASSLRAVNTEAFF.

CDR3 bases: TGTGCCAGCAGCTTAATCCCGGACCCTTTCTACGAGCAGTACTTC. Protein product: CASSLIPDPFYEQYF. The rearrangement uses TRBV7-9 and TRBJ2-7; D unclear. Germline V gene lookup returns CDR1 SEHNR and CDR2 FQNEAQ (reference sequence). This CDR3 region has 15 residues. The V and J ends lost 2 bases and 3 bases respectively, with 14 bases between them.

V usage is TRBV6-6 and J usage is TRBJ2-5; 9 bases agree with TRBD1. There are 12 residues in the CDR3. The germline V gene encodes CDR1 MNHNY and CDR2 SVGAGI (reference sequence). V lost 10 bases, J lost 9 bases, and 9 bases stayed unmatched. CDR3 sequence: CATSPDRGSQYF. The CDR3 DNA sequence: TGTGCCACCAGCCCAGACAGGGGGTCCCAGTACTTC.

Notes on this clone: One end of the junction does not line up with germline, which may come from a read error. The V gene is TRBV6-5, the J gene TRBJ2-1; 11 nucleotides agree with TRBD2. The CDR3 contains 13 residues. Germline CDR1 reads MNHEY; CDR2 reads SVGAGI. The CDR3 spells CASSYPDSGRAVF. CDR3 bases: TGTGCCAGCAGTTACCCGGATAGCGGGAGGGCCGTCTTC.

The J gene is TRBJ2-5, the V gene TRBV5-4, with 11 bases fitting TRBD2. The CDR3 has 14 amino acids. Germline CDR1 and CDR2: SGHNT and YYREEE (reference sequence). V shed 6 bases and J 4 bases; nucleotides not matched to a gene: 5. CDR3 in DNA: TGTGCCAGCACCTTCGGACTAGCGGGAGAGACCCAGTACTTC. This gives the protein CASTFGLAGETQYF.